This TCR beta chain is from a study of T cell changes during pregnancy in multiple sclerosis. CDR1 is SEHNR, CDR2 FQNEAQ, per germline (reference sequence). The germline V and J ends were trimmed by 4 bases and 3 bases, with 10 bases remaining between them. The CDR3 is 13 amino acids. TCRdb keeps only in-frame clones here, not all; method: immunoSEQ multiplex PCR. This table has roughly 24,000 clones, about nine tenths appearing once. Sequencing used CD8+ T cells from peripheral blood mononuclear cells, obtained in the first trimester of pregnancy. This clonotype was obtained from a female donor in good health, enrolled as a control in a pregnancy study. V usage is TRBV7-9 and J usage is TRBJ2-7; D not certain. Here the CDR3 DNA reads TGTGCCAGCAGCTCCGGGTACGTCTACGAGCAGTACTTC. Its translation is CASSSGYVYEQYF.